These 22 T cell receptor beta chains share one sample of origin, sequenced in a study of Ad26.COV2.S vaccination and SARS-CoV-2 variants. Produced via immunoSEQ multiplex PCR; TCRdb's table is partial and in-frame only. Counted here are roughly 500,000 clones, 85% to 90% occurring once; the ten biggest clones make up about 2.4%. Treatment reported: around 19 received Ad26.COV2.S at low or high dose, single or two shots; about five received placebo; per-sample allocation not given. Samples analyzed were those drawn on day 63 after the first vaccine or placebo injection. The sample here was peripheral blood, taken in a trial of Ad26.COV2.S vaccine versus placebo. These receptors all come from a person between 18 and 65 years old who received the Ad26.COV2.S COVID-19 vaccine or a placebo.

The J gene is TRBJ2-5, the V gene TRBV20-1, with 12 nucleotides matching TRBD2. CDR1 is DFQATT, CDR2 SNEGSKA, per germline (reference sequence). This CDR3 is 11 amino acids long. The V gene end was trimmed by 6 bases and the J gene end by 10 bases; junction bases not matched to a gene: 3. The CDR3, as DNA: TGCAGTGCGGGACTAGCGGGCGACCAGTACTTC. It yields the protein CSAGLAGDQYF.

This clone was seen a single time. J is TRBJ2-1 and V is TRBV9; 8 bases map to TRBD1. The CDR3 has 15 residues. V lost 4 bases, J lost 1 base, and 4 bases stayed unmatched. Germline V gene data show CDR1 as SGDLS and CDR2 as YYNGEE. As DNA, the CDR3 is TGTGCCAGCAGCCTCACAGGGGGTTCCTACAATGAGCAGTTCTTC. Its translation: CASSLTGGSYNEQFF.

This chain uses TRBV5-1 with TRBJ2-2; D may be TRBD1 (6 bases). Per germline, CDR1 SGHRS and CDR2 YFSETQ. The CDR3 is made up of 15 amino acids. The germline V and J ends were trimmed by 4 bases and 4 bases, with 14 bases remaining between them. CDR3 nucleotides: TGCGCCAGCAGCACAGGACAGAGTGGCACCGGGGAGCTGTTTTTT. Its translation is CASSTGQSGTGELFF.

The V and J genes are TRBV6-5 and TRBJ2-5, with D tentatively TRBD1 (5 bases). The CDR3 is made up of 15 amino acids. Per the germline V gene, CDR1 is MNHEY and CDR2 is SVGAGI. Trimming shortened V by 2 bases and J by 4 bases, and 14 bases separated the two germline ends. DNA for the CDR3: TGTGCCAGCAGTTACGAAGCCAGGGAAATAGAGACCCAGTACTTC. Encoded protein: CASSYEAREIETQYF.

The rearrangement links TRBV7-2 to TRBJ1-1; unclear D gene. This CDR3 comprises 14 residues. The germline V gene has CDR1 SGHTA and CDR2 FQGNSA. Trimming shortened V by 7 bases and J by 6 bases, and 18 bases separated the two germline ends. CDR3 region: CASNLIRTTAEAFF. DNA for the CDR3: TGTGCCAGCAACTTGATTCGGACGACCGCTGAAGCTTTCTTT. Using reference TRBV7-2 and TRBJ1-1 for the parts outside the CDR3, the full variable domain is GAGVSQSPSNKVTEKGKDVELRCDPISGHTALYWYRQSLGQGLEFLIYFQGNSAPDKSGLPSDRFSAERTGGSVSTLTIQRTQQEDSAVYLCASNLIRTTAEAFFGQGTRLTVV.

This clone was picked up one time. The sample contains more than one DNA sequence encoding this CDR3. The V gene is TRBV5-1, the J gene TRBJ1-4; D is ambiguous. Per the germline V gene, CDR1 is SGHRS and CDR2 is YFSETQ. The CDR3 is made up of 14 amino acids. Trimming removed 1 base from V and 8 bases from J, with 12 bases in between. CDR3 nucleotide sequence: TGCGCCAGCAGCTTGTTAGGGTCGGGAGAAAAACTGTTTTTT. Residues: CASSLLGSGEKLFF.

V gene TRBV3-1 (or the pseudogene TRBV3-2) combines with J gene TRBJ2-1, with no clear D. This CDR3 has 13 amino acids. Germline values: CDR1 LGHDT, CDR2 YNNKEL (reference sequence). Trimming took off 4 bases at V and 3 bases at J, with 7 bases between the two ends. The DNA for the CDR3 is TGTGCCAGCAGCCGGGAAAACTACAATGAGCAGTTCTTC. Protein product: CASSRENYNEQFF.

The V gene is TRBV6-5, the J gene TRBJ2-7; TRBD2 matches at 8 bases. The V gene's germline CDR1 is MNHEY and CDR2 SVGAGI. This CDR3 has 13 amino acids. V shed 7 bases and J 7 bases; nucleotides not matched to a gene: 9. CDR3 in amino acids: CASTRTSTQEQYF. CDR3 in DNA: TGTGCCAGCACGAGGACTAGCACGCAGGAGCAGTACTTC.

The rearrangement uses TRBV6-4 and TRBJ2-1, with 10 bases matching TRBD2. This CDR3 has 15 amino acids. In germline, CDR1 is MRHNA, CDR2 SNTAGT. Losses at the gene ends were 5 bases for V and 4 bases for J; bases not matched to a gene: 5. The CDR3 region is CASSRSGGRYNEQFF. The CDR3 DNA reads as TGTGCCAGCAGTCGTAGCGGGGGGCGGTACAATGAGCAGTTCTTC.

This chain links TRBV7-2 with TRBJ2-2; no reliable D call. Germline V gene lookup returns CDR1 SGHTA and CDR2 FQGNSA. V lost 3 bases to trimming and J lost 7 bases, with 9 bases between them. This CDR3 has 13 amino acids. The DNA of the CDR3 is TGTGCCAGCAGCTTTCGATCCGTCGGGGAGCTGTTTTTT. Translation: CASSFRSVGELFF.

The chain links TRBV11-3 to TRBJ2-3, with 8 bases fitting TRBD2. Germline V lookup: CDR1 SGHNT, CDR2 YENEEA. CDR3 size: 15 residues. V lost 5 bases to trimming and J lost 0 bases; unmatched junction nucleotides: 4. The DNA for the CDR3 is TGTGCCAGCAGCCTTAGCGGGGTCAGCACAGATACGCAGTATTTT. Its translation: CASSLSGVSTDTQYF.

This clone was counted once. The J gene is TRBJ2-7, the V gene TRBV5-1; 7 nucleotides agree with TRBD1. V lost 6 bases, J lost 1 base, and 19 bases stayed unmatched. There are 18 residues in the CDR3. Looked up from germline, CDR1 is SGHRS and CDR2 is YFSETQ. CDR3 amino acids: CASTLATIMGTESYEQYF. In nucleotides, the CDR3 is TGCGCCAGCACCCTTGCCACCATTATGGGGACAGAATCCTACGAGCAGTACTTC.

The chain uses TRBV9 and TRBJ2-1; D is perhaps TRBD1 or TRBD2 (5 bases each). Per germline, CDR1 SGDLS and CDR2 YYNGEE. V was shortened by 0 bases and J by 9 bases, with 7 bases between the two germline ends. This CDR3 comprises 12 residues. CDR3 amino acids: CASSVVRGEQFF. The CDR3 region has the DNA TGTGCCAGCAGCGTAGTGAGGGGTGAGCAGTTCTTC.

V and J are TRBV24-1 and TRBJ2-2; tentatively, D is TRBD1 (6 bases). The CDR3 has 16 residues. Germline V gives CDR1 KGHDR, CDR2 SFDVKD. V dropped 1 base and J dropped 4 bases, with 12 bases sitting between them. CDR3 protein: CATSDLGQGPTGELFF. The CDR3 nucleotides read TGTGCCACCAGTGATTTAGGTCAGGGGCCCACCGGGGAGCTGTTTTTT.

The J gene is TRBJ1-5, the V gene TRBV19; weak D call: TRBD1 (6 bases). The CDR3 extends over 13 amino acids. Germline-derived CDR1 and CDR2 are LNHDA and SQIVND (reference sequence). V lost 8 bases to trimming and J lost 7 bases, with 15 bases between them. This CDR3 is CASDGRGGQPQHF. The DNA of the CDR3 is TGTGCCAGTGATGGAAGGGGGGGCCAGCCCCAGCATTTT. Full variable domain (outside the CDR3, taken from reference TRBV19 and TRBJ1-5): DGGITQSPKYLFRKEGQNVTLSCEQNLNHDAMYWYRQDPGQGLRLIYYSQIVNDFQKGDIAEGYSVSREKKESFPLTVTSAQKNPTAFYLCASDGRGGQPQHFGDGTRLSIL.

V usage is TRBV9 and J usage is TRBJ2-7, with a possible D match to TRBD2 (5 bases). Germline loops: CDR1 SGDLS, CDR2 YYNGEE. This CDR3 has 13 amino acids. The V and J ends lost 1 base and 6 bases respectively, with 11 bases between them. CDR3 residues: CASSVYPGLEQYF. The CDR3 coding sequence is TGTGCCAGCAGCGTATATCCCGGACTCGAGCAGTACTTC.

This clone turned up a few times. The CDR3 protein is CASSLDSPYEQYV. DNA of the CDR3: TGTGCCAGCAGCTTGGACAGTCCCTACGAGCAGTACGTC. The chain joins TRBV7-2 to TRBJ2-7; D may be TRBD1 (6 bases). V gave up 3 bases and J gave up 2 bases, with 8 bases separating them. This CDR3 has 13 residues. Germline V lookup: CDR1 SGHTA, CDR2 FQGNSA.

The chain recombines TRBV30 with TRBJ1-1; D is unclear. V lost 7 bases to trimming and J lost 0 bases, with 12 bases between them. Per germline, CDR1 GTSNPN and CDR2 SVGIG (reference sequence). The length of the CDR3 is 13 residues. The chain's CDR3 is CAYRDNMNTEAFF. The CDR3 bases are TGTGCCTATCGCGACAATATGAACACTGAAGCTTTCTTT.

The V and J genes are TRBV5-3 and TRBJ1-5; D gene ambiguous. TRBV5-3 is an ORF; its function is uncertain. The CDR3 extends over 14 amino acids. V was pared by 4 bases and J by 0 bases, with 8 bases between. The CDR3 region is CARSLKHSNQPQHF. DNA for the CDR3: TGTGCCAGAAGCCTAAAACATAGCAATCAGCCCCAGCATTTT.

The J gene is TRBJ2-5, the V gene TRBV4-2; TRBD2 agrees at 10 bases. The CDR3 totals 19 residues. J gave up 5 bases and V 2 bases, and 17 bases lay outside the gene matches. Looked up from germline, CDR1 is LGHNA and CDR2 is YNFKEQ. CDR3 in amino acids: CASSQSQGSLAGVGETQYF. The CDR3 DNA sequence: TGTGCCAGCAGCCAATCCCAGGGGAGCCTAGCGGGGGTGGGGGAGACCCAGTACTTC.

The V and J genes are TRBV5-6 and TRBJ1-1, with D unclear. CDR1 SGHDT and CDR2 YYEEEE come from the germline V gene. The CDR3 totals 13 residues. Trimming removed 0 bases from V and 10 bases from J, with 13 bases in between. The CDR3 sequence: CASSLDAGPSAFF. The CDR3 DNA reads TGTGCCAGCAGCTTGGATGCAGGCCCCTCAGCTTTCTTT.

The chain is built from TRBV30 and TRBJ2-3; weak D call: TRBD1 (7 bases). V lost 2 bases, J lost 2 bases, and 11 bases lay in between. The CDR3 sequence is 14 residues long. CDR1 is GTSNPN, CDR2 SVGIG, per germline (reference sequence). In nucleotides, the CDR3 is TGTGCCTGGAGTCCAGGGGGGACCACAGATACGCAGTATTTT. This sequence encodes CAWSPGGTTDTQYF.